This is a list of T cell receptor beta chains from one sample in a study of cytotoxic CD8 clonotypes in ibrutinib-treated CLL. The protocol was immunoSEQ multiplex PCR, while the TCRdb copy is restricted to in-frame clones and leaves out a portion. The sample records 160,000 or so clones, about 84% being singletons. The sample in question was PBMCs, obtained after 24 months of ibrutinib treatment. These receptors all come from a human donor with chronic lymphocytic leukemia. The CDR3 runs from the conserved cysteine through the conserved F or W. The order of the fields is V gene, clone size, J gene, D gene, CDR3 DNA, CDR3 protein. D genes are given only for firm matches. The size field is filled for only some rows; it gives once, few, many or a size class.

TRBV5-5	.	TRBJ2-1	TRBD1	TGTGCCAGCAGCTTGGCCCTGGGCGGGACAGGGGGATACAATGAGCAGTTCTTC	CASSLALGGTGGYNEQFF
TRBV6-5	.	TRBJ2-7	TRBD2	TGTGCCAGCAGTTACGTTAGCGGGGGGCAGCAGTACTTC	CASSYVSGGQQYF
TRBV5-1	.	TRBJ2-7	TRBD2	TGCGCCAGCAGCTTGGGGGCTAGCGGGGACGCCTACGAGCAGTACTTC	CASSLGASGDAYEQYF
TRBV6-5	.	TRBJ2-7	TRBD1	TGTGCCAGCAGTTCGAGGGGGACAGGGCCCTACGAGCAGTACTTC	CASSSRGTGPYEQYF
TRBV18	once	TRBJ1-1	.	TGTGCCAGCTCACGGGAGAGCACTGAAGCTTTCTTT	CASSRESTEAFF
TRBV6-1	.	TRBJ1-2	TRBD1	TGTGCCAGCAGTGGGCTGAAGGGGGCTAGTTATGGCTACACCTTC	CASSGLKGASYGYTF
TRBV15	.	TRBJ1-2	TRBD1	TGTGCCACCAGCAGAGGACAGGGGGCGAACTATGGCTACACCTTC	CATSRGQGANYGYTF
TRBV27	.	TRBJ2-4	TRBD1	TGTGCCAGCAGTAGACCGGGACAGCTAGCCAAAAACATTCAGTACTTC	CASSRPGQLAKNIQYF
TRBV10-2	.	TRBJ1-1	.	TGCGCCAGCTGTACAGGGAGGAACACTGAAGCTTTCTTT	CASCTGRNTEAFF
TRBV27	once	TRBJ1-5	TRBD1	TGTGCCAGCAGTGGACAGGGGGGAAATCAGCCCCAGCATTTT	CASSGQGGNQPQHF
TRBV18	.	TRBJ2-5	.	TGTGCCAGCTCAGCCCGAGGGGGGGCTGGTGAGAAAGAGACCCAGTACTTC	CASSARGGAGEKETQYF
TRBV9	.	TRBJ1-1	.	TGTGCCAGCAGCCACAGCGGTGACACTGAAGCTTTCTTT	CASSHSGDTEAFF
TRBV18	.	TRBJ2-5	TRBD1	TGTGCCAGCTCACGGGACAGGGAAGAGACCCAGTACTTC	CASSRDREETQYF
TRBV5-1	.	TRBJ2-5	.	TGCGCCAGCAGCTTGGGGACATTTCAAGAGACCCAGTACTTC	CASSLGTFQETQYF
TRBV4-1	.	TRBJ2-7	.	TGCGCCAGCAGCCAAGATCATGGGGCGAGGGAGCAGTACTTC	CASSQDHGAREQYF
TRBV30	.	TRBJ2-4	.	TGTGCCTGGAGTGTATACCCATTTCAGTACTTC	CAWSVYPFQYF
TRBV28	.	TRBJ2-7	TRBD2	TGTGCCAGCAAATCCAGCGGGGCCTACGAGCAGTACTTC	CASKSSGAYEQYF
TRBV28	.	TRBJ1-1	.	TGTGCCAGCATAGCAACGGGAGGGAACACTGAAGCTTTCTTT	CASIATGGNTEAFF
TRBV11-2	.	TRBJ2-1	TRBD2	TGTGCCAGCGGCCTAGCGGGGGGCTCCTACAATGAGCAGTTCTTC	CASGLAGGSYNEQFF
TRBV5-1	.	TRBJ1-3	TRBD1	TGCGCCAGCAGCCCAGGACAGGCTTATGGAAACACCATATATTTT	CASSPGQAYGNTIYF
TRBV5-1	.	TRBJ2-1	.	TGCGCCAGCAGCCCCGGACTGCCGTCCTACAATGAGCAGTTCTTC	CASSPGLPSYNEQFF
TRBV28	.	TRBJ1-2	.	TGTGCCAGCAGTTATAGGGTACGCGGCTACACCTTC	CASSYRVRGYTF
TRBV7-2	.	TRBJ2-1	TRBD2	TGTGCCAGCAGCTTAGCGCTAGCGGGGCCTTACAATGAGCAGTTCTTC	CASSLALAGPYNEQFF
TRBV5-1	.	TRBJ1-3	.	TGCGCCAGCAGCCAGGACATCTCTGGAAACACCATATATTTT	CASSQDISGNTIYF
TRBV29-1	few	TRBJ2-7	.	TGCAGCGTTGAAGAGTGGGGGGCCGGGTCCGAGCAGTACTTC	CSVEEWGAGSEQYF
TRBV27	.	TRBJ1-2	TRBD1	TGTGCCAGCAAAGAGGGAGGAGGGGGCCACTATGGCTACACCTTC	CASKEGGGGHYGYTF
TRBV15	.	TRBJ2-1	.	TGTGCCACCGGTCCCGGGGGGCTCTCCGTGCAGTTCTTC	CATGPGGLSVQFF
TRBV4-2	.	TRBJ1-6	.	TGTGCCAGCGTCGATGCAGGCAGGGGTTCACCCCTCCACTTT	CASVDAGRGSPLHF
TRBV15	.	TRBJ1-1	.	TGTGCCACCAGCAGAGCTATGGGGGGAAGGACTGAAGCTTTCTTT	CATSRAMGGRTEAFF
TRBV6-4	few	TRBJ1-2	TRBD1	TGTGCCAGCAGTGACTCGGGACAGTTCTATGGCTACACCTTC	CASSDSGQFYGYTF
TRBV4-1	.	TRBJ1-3	.	TGCGCCAGCAGCCAAGATTTTGGGAGCTCTGGAAACACCATATATTTT	CASSQDFGSSGNTIYF
TRBV6-4	.	TRBJ1-2	.	TGTGCCAGCAGTGCGAGGTGGGATAGCTATGGCTACACCTTC	CASSARWDSYGYTF
TRBV6-5	.	TRBJ2-1	.	TGTGCTGTCGGCAGGAGCTCCTACAATGAGCAGTTCTTC	CAVGRSSYNEQFF
TRBV10-1	.	TRBJ2-1	.	TGCGCCAGCCCCTCCCCCTTGGATGAGCAGTTCTTC	CASPSPLDEQFF
TRBV18	.	TRBJ2-1	TRBD2	TGTGCCAGCTCACCGAGCACTAGCGAGGGCAATGAGCAGTTCTTC	CASSPSTSEGNEQFF
TRBV2	.	TRBJ1-2	.	TGTGCCAGTCGTCGCGCGGAGGGCTATGGCTACACCTTC	CASRRAEGYGYTF
TRBV4-2	.	TRBJ1-3	.	TGTGCCAGCAGCTCCCAGGGTTCCCTCACTGGAAACACCATATATTTT	CASSSQGSLTGNTIYF
TRBV4-2	few	TRBJ1-1	.	TGTGCCAGCAGCCAAGGATGGGATGGCACTGAAGCTTTCTTT	CASSQGWDGTEAFF
TRBV19	.	TRBJ1-2	.	TGTGCCAGTAGTACCACCGGCGGAAGCCCGGGGGGCTACACCTTC	CASSTTGGSPGGYTF
TRBV7-2	.	TRBJ2-1	.	TGTGCCAGCAGCTTAAACGGCCTAGCGTTTTATGAGCAGTTCTTC	CASSLNGLAFYEQFF
TRBV6-6	.	TRBJ1-5	.	TGTGCCAGCAGTTACTCTGCAAGCCCTAGCAATCAGCCCCAGCATTTT	CASSYSASPSNQPQHF
TRBV5-1	.	TRBJ1-4	TRBD1	TGCGCCAGCGGCTACAGGGGTGGAGAAAAACTGTTTTTT	CASGYRGGEKLFF
TRBV29-1	.	TRBJ2-7	.	TGCAGCGTTGCCAAACTCCTGGAGGACGACGAGCAGTACTTC	CSVAKLLEDDEQYF
TRBV6-5	.	TRBJ2-1	.	TGTGCCAGCAGTTACTCAGGGACGACGGAGCAGTTCTTC	CASSYSGTTEQFF
TRBV2	.	TRBJ2-7	.	TGTGCCAGCAGTTCCCTCGGGACGGCCGATTACGAGCAGTACTTC	CASSSLGTADYEQYF
TRBV5-1	.	TRBJ2-3	TRBD1	TGCGCCAGCAGCTTGGGACAGGGAGATACGCAGTATTTT	CASSLGQGDTQYF
TRBV18	.	TRBJ2-7	.	TGTGCCAGCTCCGGCCAGGGGGGGGTTAGCTCCTACGAGCAGTACTTC	CASSGQGGVSSYEQYF
TRBV7-2	.	TRBJ1-1	TRBD1	TGTGCCAGCAGCTTAGTCGCAACGGGGACAGGTGTGAACACTGAAGCTTTCTTT	CASSLVATGTGVNTEAFF
TRBV5-1	.	TRBJ2-1	.	TGCGCCAGCAGCTTGGGAAGGCGCCAGGCGTCCAATGAGCAGTTCTTC	CASSLGRRQASNEQFF
TRBV9	.	TRBJ1-3	TRBD1	TGTGCCAGCAGCGACCTAACAGGGGCGGGAAACACCATATATTTT	CASSDLTGAGNTIYF
TRBV5-1	.	TRBJ2-1	.	TGCGCCAGCAGTCAGCAGGTTAACAATGAGCAGTTCTTC	CASSQQVNNEQFF
TRBV2	.	TRBJ2-1	TRBD2	TGTGCCAGCAGTGAAAGGGGCAGCGCCTATTTACTAGCGGGGGGGCGTAATGAGCAGTTCTTC	CASSERGSAYLLAGGRNEQFF